The clone carrying this T cell receptor (beta chain) was observed a handful of times. Its specificity is not known. Authors' processing steps: Researchers built a distant-metastasis classifier for papillary thyroid cancer that drew on CDR3 differences across clinicopathological groups. TCRdb re-called clones from the PCR reads using MiXCR. The V and J calls and clone size are TCRdb's, not the authors'. Of tens of thousands of clones in the sample, more than 20% were seen once. This sample is drawn from a study of metastatic and nonmetastatic thyroid tumors. In the study overall: Samples came from malignant and benign thyroid patients, and repertoires were compared across blood and tumor or nodule tissue.

No patient had received any treatment before thyroid surgery. Study outcomes and limitations: The reported finding was significantly higher TCR beta diversity in malignant thyroid tumors relative to benign nodules, in blood and tumor.

V was shortened by 2 bases and J by 4 bases, with 12 bases between the two germline ends. The germline V gene encodes CDR1 MNHEY and CDR2 SVGEGT. This CDR3 region has 14 residues. The source of this sequence is a female donor with papillary thyroid cancer or a benign thyroid nodule (not recorded which). Some clones in this sample may be carry-over from other donors' samples. The rearrangement links TRBV6-2 or TRBV6-3 to TRBJ2-7; D ambiguous. Material for sequencing was adjacent normal tissue. The CDR3 nucleotides are TGTGCCAGCAGTTACGGTCCGGACCTGTACGAGCAGTACTTC. Protein: CASSYGPDLYEQYF.